These T cell receptor beta chains were read from a single sample in a study of identical twins. TCRdb independently ran MiXCR on the 5' RACE reads; one entry per CDR3 protein. Of around 530,000 distinct CDR3 sequences listed, 12% to 15% are singletons. The same specimen was also included in a second study, on yellow fever vaccine responses in identical twins.

The sample was CD4+ T cells sorted from blood. Receptor source: a woman between 18 and 29 years old in good health. CDR3s include the opening cysteine and the closing phenylalanine or tryptophan. Each record gives: J gene, clone size, D gene, V gene, CDR3 DNA, CDR3 protein. D genes are given only for firm matches. Expanded clones are given a class, and other clones once, few, many or no size at all.

j_call: TRBJ1-5; clone_size: few; d_call: -; v_call: TRBV19; cdr3_nt: TGTGCCAGTAGTGGCAGGGTTGGTAATCAGCCCCAGCATTTT; cdr3_aa: CASSGRVGNQPQHF
j_call: TRBJ2-1; clone_size: -; d_call: -; v_call: TRBV5-1; cdr3_nt: TGCGCCAGCAACGTAAGGACAGATACCTTTTTGGATGAGCAGTTCTTC; cdr3_aa: CASNVRTDTFLDEQFF
j_call: TRBJ2-1; clone_size: few; d_call: -; v_call: TRBV5-1; cdr3_nt: TGCGCCAGCAGCTTCCTCGGGAGCGGGTTCTACAATGAGCAGTTCTTC; cdr3_aa: CASSFLGSGFYNEQFF
j_call: TRBJ2-7; clone_size: few; d_call: -; v_call: TRBV27; cdr3_nt: TGTGCCAGCAGGTCACTGTACGAGCAGTACTTC; cdr3_aa: CASRSLYEQYF
j_call: TRBJ2-1; clone_size: -; d_call: -; v_call: TRBV10-3; cdr3_nt: TGTGCCATCACCAGCCGGGAAAACAATGAGCAGTTCTTC; cdr3_aa: CAITSRENNEQFF
j_call: TRBJ2-1; clone_size: many; d_call: TRBD2; v_call: TRBV3-1; cdr3_nt: TGTGCCAGCAGCCACGCGGGAGGGGGCAATGAGCAGTTCTTC; cdr3_aa: CASSHAGGGNEQFF
j_call: TRBJ2-1; clone_size: few; d_call: -; v_call: TRBV11-2; cdr3_nt: TGTGCCAGCAGCTTAGCCAGGTGGGGGGTTGAGCAGTTCTTC; cdr3_aa: CASSLARWGVEQFF
j_call: TRBJ2-3; clone_size: few; d_call: TRBD2; v_call: TRBV11-2; cdr3_nt: TGTGCCAGCAGCTTAGATGTGACTAGCGGGAGGCGGGGTACGCAGTATTTT; cdr3_aa: CASSLDVTSGRRGTQYF
j_call: TRBJ2-3; clone_size: -; d_call: TRBD2; v_call: TRBV12-3/TRBV12-4; cdr3_nt: TGTGCCAGCAGACCTAGCGGGAGGAGGGATACGCAGTATTTT; cdr3_aa: CASRPSGRRDTQYF
j_call: TRBJ2-2; clone_size: few; d_call: -; v_call: TRBV21-1; cdr3_nt: TGTGCCAGCAGCAAAACCCCGGGAGCCAACACCGGGGAGCTGTTTTTT; cdr3_aa: CASSKTPGANTGELFF
j_call: TRBJ1-1; clone_size: -; d_call: TRBD1; v_call: TRBV6-5; cdr3_nt: TGTGCCAGCAGTTATCAAGGGGCAGGGGGAGCCATGAACACTGAAGCTTTCTTT; cdr3_aa: CASSYQGAGGAMNTEAFF
j_call: TRBJ2-5; clone_size: few; d_call: -; v_call: TRBV27; cdr3_nt: TGTGCCAGCAGAGTGCCCCTAGGTACGGGCCAGGAGGCCCAGTACTTC; cdr3_aa: CASRVPLGTGQEAQYF
j_call: TRBJ2-1; clone_size: -; d_call: TRBD1; v_call: TRBV6-5; cdr3_nt: TGTGCCAGCAGTTACGCCGGGACAGGGACCGATGAGCAGTTCTTC; cdr3_aa: CASSYAGTGTDEQFF
j_call: TRBJ2-1; clone_size: few; d_call: -; v_call: TRBV12-3/TRBV12-4; cdr3_nt: TGTGCCAGCATTGGCGTAGAGAAGGTGCAGTTCTTC; cdr3_aa: CASIGVEKVQFF
j_call: TRBJ2-1; clone_size: few; d_call: -; v_call: TRBV11-2; cdr3_nt: TGTGCCAGCAGCTTAAGTCAAGGCGGCCTCAACAATGAGCAGTTCTTC; cdr3_aa: CASSLSQGGLNNEQFF
j_call: TRBJ2-7; clone_size: -; d_call: TRBD1; v_call: TRBV20-1; cdr3_nt: TGCAGTGCTAGAGATCCTTTGGGACAGGGCTACGAGCAGTACTTC; cdr3_aa: CSARDPLGQGYEQYF
j_call: TRBJ2-1; clone_size: many; d_call: TRBD2; v_call: TRBV5-1; cdr3_nt: TGCGCCAGCACCCTAGGGGAGGGCCCGTACAATGAGCAGTTCTTC; cdr3_aa: CASTLGEGPYNEQFF
j_call: TRBJ1-1; clone_size: few; d_call: TRBD1; v_call: TRBV28; cdr3_nt: TGTGCCAGCAGTTTAACCCAGGGGGCAAGGACGACTGAAGCTTTCTTT; cdr3_aa: CASSLTQGARTTEAFF
j_call: TRBJ2-7; clone_size: few; d_call: -; v_call: TRBV10-2; cdr3_nt: TGCGCCAGCAGTGACGGCGGTAACTCCTACGAGCAGTACTTC; cdr3_aa: CASSDGGNSYEQYF
j_call: TRBJ2-1; clone_size: -; d_call: -; v_call: TRBV6-1; cdr3_nt: TGTGCCAGCAGTGAGCGGCATGAGCAGTTCTTC; cdr3_aa: CASSERHEQFF
j_call: TRBJ2-7; clone_size: many; d_call: -; v_call: TRBV2; cdr3_nt: TGTGCCAGCGTGATGGGGAGGGGGTTGAACGAGCAGTACTTC; cdr3_aa: CASVMGRGLNEQYF
j_call: TRBJ1-2; clone_size: -; d_call: -; v_call: TRBV28; cdr3_nt: TGTGCCAGCAGCGTGGGAGGAAAGTTGTATGGCTACACCTTC; cdr3_aa: CASSVGGKLYGYTF
j_call: TRBJ2-1; clone_size: -; d_call: -; v_call: TRBV7-9; cdr3_nt: TGTGCCAGCAGCTCAGGGGACTCGGTCTATGAGCAGTTCTTC; cdr3_aa: CASSSGDSVYEQFF
j_call: TRBJ2-7; clone_size: -; d_call: -; v_call: TRBV11-2; cdr3_nt: TGTGCCAGCACCCCCCGGCTAGGCGCCTACGAGCAGTACTTC; cdr3_aa: CASTPRLGAYEQYF
j_call: TRBJ2-7; clone_size: -; d_call: TRBD1; v_call: TRBV12-3/TRBV12-4; cdr3_nt: TGTGCCAGCAGTCCACAGGGGCTCAACGAGCAGTACTTC; cdr3_aa: CASSPQGLNEQYF